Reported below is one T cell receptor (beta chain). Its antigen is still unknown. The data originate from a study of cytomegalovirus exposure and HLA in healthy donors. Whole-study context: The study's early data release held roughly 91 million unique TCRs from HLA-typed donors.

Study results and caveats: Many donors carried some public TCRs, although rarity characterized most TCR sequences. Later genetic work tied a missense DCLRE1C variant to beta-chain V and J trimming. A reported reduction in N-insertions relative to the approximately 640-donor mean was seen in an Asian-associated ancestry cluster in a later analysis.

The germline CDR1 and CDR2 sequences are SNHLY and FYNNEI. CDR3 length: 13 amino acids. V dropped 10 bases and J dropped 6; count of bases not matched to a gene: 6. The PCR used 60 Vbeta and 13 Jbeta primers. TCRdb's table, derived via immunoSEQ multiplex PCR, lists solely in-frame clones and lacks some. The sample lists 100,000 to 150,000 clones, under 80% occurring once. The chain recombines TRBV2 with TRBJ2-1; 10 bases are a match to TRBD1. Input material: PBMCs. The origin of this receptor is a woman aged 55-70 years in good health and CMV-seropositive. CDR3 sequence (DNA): TGTGCCACGTCCGGGACAGGGGTCAATGAGCAGTTCTTC. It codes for CATSGTGVNEQFF.